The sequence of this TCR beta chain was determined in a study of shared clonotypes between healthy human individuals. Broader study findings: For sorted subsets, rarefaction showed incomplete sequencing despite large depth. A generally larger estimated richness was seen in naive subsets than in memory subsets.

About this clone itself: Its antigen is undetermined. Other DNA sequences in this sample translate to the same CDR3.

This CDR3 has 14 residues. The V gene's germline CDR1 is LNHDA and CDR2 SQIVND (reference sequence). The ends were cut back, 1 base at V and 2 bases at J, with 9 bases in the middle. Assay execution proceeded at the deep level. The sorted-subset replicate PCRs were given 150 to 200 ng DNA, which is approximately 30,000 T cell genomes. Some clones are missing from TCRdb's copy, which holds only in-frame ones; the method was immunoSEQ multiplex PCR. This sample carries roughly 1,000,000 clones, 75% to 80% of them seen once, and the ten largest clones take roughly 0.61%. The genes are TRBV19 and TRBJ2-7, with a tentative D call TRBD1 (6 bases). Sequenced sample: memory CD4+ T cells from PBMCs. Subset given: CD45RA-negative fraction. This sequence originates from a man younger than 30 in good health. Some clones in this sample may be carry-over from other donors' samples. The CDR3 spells CASSIAGAPYEQYF. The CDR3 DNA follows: TGTGCCAGTAGTATAGCAGGGGCCCCCTACGAGCAGTACTTC.